This T cell receptor (beta chain) was sequenced for a study of blood T cell repertoires in COVID-19. The repertoire was sequenced with immunoSEQ multiplex PCR; TCRdb's copy has only in-frame clones and lacks some. The sample lists just over 300,000 clones, roughly 85% occurring once. Membership in each cohort depended on participant-reported clinical history. Recovered participants had two consecutive negative NP/OP PCR tests, healthcare professional clearance, or symptom resolution. The CDR3 is made up of 13 amino acids. Looked up from germline, CDR1 is MNHEY and CDR2 is SVGAGI. V lost 6 bases and J lost 7, with 15 bases in between.

The V gene is TRBV6-5, the J gene TRBJ1-2; the D gene is possibly TRBD1 (6 bases). The sample consisted of PBMCs or T cells enriched from blood (not recorded which). This TCR was recovered from a young man who had recovered from COVID-19. CDR3: CASRQGIIGGYTF. CDR3 nucleotides: TGTGCCAGCAGGCAGGGGATTATAGGTGGCTACACCTTC.